The 6 T cell receptor beta chains reported below all come from one sample, sequenced in a study of blood T cells in healthy people across ages (dated by TCRdb to about 2015). The library relied on 5' RACE. TCRdb shows the sequencer as Illumina HiSeq 2500. A second PCR of roughly 7 to 11 cycles was performed with a sample-barcoded 5' primer and a J-beta primer mix. The public reads were run again by TCRdb, first through fastp at Q25 and then through MiXCR, and only productive beta chains were kept. All rows with the same CDR3 protein become a single entry with the most common DNA and genes. The sample profile shows around 580,000 distinct CDR3 sequences; about 45% of them were found once. Around 23% of the sample is in the top ten clones. Sequencing was performed on blood. These receptors originate from an older man in good health.

Details on this clonotype: The junction departs from germline at one end; a sequencing error may be responsible. The chain carries TRBV7-2 and TRBJ1-4; TRBD1 might be the D (5 bases). Germline CDR1 is SGHTA and CDR2 is FQGNSA. The CDR3 consists of 14 residues. The CDR3 DNA sequence: TGTGCCGGCAGCTTAGGGGTTGGAGTTGAAAAACTGTTTTTT. Translation: CAGSLGVGVEKLFF.

In this sample, this clonotype turned up a few times. V and J are TRBV28 and TRBJ1-1; 8 bases map to TRBD1. In germline, CDR1 is MDHEN, CDR2 SYDVKM. The V segment lost 5 bases and the J segment 1 base; nucleotides outside the gene matches: 6. The CDR3 runs 15 residues. CDR3 sequence: CASSRQGAGNTEAFF. As DNA, the CDR3 is TGTGCCAGCAGTCGGCAGGGGGCAGGGAACACTGAAGCTTTCTTT.

This clonotype was seen at least ten times. The V and J genes are TRBV5-6 and TRBJ2-7; 9 bases line up with TRBD1. There are 16 residues in the CDR3. The germline gives CDR1 SGHDT, CDR2 YYEEEE. J gave up 2 bases and V 2 bases, and 8 bases lay outside the gene matches. The CDR3 region is CASSFTGGGRTYEQYF. CDR3 nucleotides: TGTGCCAGCAGCTTCACAGGGGGCGGGCGTACCTACGAGCAGTACTTC. The whole variable domain, filled in from reference TRBV5-6 and TRBJ2-7, reads DAGVTQSPTHLIKTRGQQVTLRCSPKSGHDTVSWYQQALGQGPQFIFQYYEEEERQRGNFPDRFSGHQFPNYSSELNVNALLLGDSALYLCASSFTGGGRTYEQYFGPGTRLTVT.

This sequence joins TRBV7-2 and TRBJ2-2, with 7 bases aligning to TRBD2. V shed 5 bases, J shed 7 bases, and the junction held 13 bases outside the gene matches. This CDR3 contains 16 residues. The germline V gene encodes CDR1 SGHTA and CDR2 FQGNSA. CDR3 sequence: CASSKALAGAVGELFF. CDR3 nucleotide sequence: TGTGCCAGCAGCAAAGCCCTCGCGGGAGCGGTCGGGGAGCTGTTTTTT.

The chain combines TRBV29-1 with TRBJ2-5; 8 bases are shared with TRBD2. Germline CDR1 is SQVTM and CDR2 is ANQGSEA. The CDR3 covers 13 residues. The trim removed 7 bases at V and 2 bases at J, leaving 6 bases unmatched. CDR3 nucleotides: TGCAGCGCAACGGGGGGGGCACAAGAGACCCAGTACTTC. As protein: CSATGGAQETQYF.

This clonotype was observed many times. The V call is TRBV6-6, the J call TRBJ2-1; 10 bases fit TRBD1. The trim removed 4 bases at V and 7 bases at J, leaving 7 bases unmatched. The CDR3 runs to 15 residues. Germline loops: CDR1 MNHNY, CDR2 SVGAGI (reference sequence). The DNA for the CDR3 is TGTGCCAGCAGTTTCCCGGGACAGGGGTCAAATGAGCAGTTCTTC. Encoded protein: CASSFPGQGSNEQFF.